A selection of T cell receptor beta chains follows, all from one sample in a study of human T cells and chemical hapten exposure. TCRdb called the RACE reads again in MiXCR, with one record for every CDR3 protein. Here the sample spans approximately 86,000 distinct CDR3 sequences, about a tenth being singletons. The source material was whole blood, sampled in connection with sensitization to the hapten diphenylcyclopropenone (DPC). The receptor set was obtained from a woman under 40 with alopecia areata. Some clones in this sample may be carry-over from other donors' samples. The CDR3 runs from the conserved cysteine through the conserved F or W. Fields, in order: CDR3 length, J gene, V gene, D gene, clone size, CDR3 protein, CDR3 DNA. The D gene is left open where the match is weak. Clone size appears in some rows only: once, few, many, or a class for an expanded clone.

length: 15
J: TRBJ2-1
V: TRBV13
D: TRBD2
size: -
CDR3: CASSLELAGYNEQFF
DNA: TGTGCCAGCAGCTTAGAGCTAGCGGGCTACAATGAGCAGTTCTTC

length: 13
J: TRBJ1-2
V: TRBV28
D: -
size: few
CDR3: CASSLAGTYGYTF
DNA: TGTGCCAGCAGTTTGGCAGGAACTTATGGCTACACCTTC

length: 13
J: TRBJ1-5
V: TRBV30
D: -
size: few
CDR3: CAWSVAGNQPQHF
DNA: TGTGCCTGGAGTGTAGCAGGGAATCAGCCCCAGCATTTT

length: 12
J: TRBJ2-3
V: TRBV10-3
D: -
size: many
CDR3: CAISEWTDTQYF
DNA: TGTGCCATCAGTGAGTGGACAGATACGCAGTATTTT

length: 13
J: TRBJ1-1
V: TRBV7-2
D: TRBD1
size: once
CDR3: CASSFAGTGRAFF
DNA: TGTGCCAGCAGCTTCGCTGGGACAGGGAGAGCTTTCTTT

length: 13
J: TRBJ2-7
V: TRBV2
D: -
size: few
CDR3: CATEPQGFHEQYF
DNA: TGTGCCACCGAACCTCAAGGGTTCCACGAGCAGTACTTC

length: 11
J: TRBJ1-1
V: TRBV7-9
D: -
size: few
CDR3: CASSLRAEAFF
DNA: TGTGCCAGCAGCCTACGGGCAGAAGCTTTCTTT

length: 13
J: TRBJ2-7
V: TRBV7-2
D: TRBD2
size: many
CDR3: CASSSQREGEQYF
DNA: TGTGCCAGCAGCTCCCAGCGGGAGGGGGAGCAGTACTTC

length: 14
J: TRBJ1-2
V: TRBV4-1
D: TRBD1
size: many
CDR3: CASRPTGDWYGYTF
DNA: TGCGCCAGCAGACCGACAGGGGACTGGTATGGCTACACCTTC

length: 14
J: TRBJ2-7
V: TRBV19
D: -
size: many
CDR3: CASSSRTDSYEQYF
DNA: TGTGCCAGTAGTAGCCGGACAGACTCCTACGAGCAGTACTTC

length: 16
J: TRBJ1-6
V: TRBV9
D: -
size: -
CDR3: CASSVGHSPYNSPLHF
DNA: TGTGCCAGCAGCGTGGGACATTCACCCTATAATTCACCCCTCCACTTT

length: 11
J: TRBJ2-5
V: TRBV29-1
D: TRBD2
size: few
CDR3: CSVAGGETQYF
DNA: TGCAGCGTTGCGGGAGGCGAGACCCAGTACTTC

length: 17
J: TRBJ1-2
V: TRBV4-1
D: -
size: many
CDR3: CASSQVLRAGVDYGYTF
DNA: TGCGCCAGCAGCCAGGTCCTCAGGGCAGGGGTAGACTATGGCTACACCTTC

length: 13
J: TRBJ2-3
V: TRBV3-1
D: -
size: few
CDR3: CASQTAVVGTQYF
DNA: TGTGCCAGCCAAACAGCGGTCGTCGGTACGCAGTATTTT

length: 13
J: TRBJ1-2
V: TRBV6-5
D: -
size: many
CDR3: CASSNGANYGYTF
DNA: TGTGCCAGCAGCAATGGAGCTAACTATGGCTACACCTTC

length: 16
J: TRBJ2-1
V: TRBV5-6
D: TRBD2
size: few
CDR3: CASSSLAGVISNEQFF
DNA: TGTGCCAGCAGCTCCCTAGCGGGGGTAATATCCAATGAGCAGTTCTTC

length: 15
J: TRBJ2-1
V: TRBV7-3
D: TRBD2
size: many
CDR3: CASSLSAGGPDEQFF
DNA: TGTGCCAGCAGCTTATCAGCGGGAGGGCCCGATGAGCAGTTCTTC

length: 15
J: TRBJ2-7
V: TRBV15
D: -
size: -
CDR3: CATSRDRDPRYEQYF
DNA: TGTGCCACCAGCAGAGACCGGGACCCCCGGTACGAGCAGTACTTC

length: 14
J: TRBJ2-2
V: TRBV6-6
D: -
size: many
CDR3: CASSGEGRTGELFF
DNA: TGTGCCAGCAGTGGAGAAGGGAGGACCGGGGAGCTGTTTTTT

length: 15
J: TRBJ2-5
V: TRBV28
D: -
size: many
CDR3: CASSFGQGMIKTQYF
DNA: TGTGCCAGCAGTTTTGGGCAGGGGATGATAAAGACCCAGTACTTC

length: 15
J: TRBJ2-3
V: TRBV11-2
D: -
size: many
CDR3: CASSSRGAAVDTQYF
DNA: TGTGCCAGCAGCTCACGGGGGGCAGCCGTAGATACGCAGTATTTT

length: 16
J: TRBJ2-3
V: TRBV28
D: -
size: many
CDR3: CASSFWRGATTDTQYF
DNA: TGTGCCAGCAGTTTCTGGCGGGGAGCCACTACAGATACGCAGTATTTT

length: 15
J: TRBJ1-1
V: TRBV28
D: -
size: -
CDR3: CASSDPPARFAEAFF
DNA: TGTGCCAGCAGTGACCCTCCCGCGAGGTTCGCTGAAGCTTTCTTT

length: 17
J: TRBJ1-1
V: TRBV7-3
D: TRBD1
size: few
CDR3: CASRPGTGGGGNTEAFF
DNA: TGTGCCAGCCGGCCCGGGACAGGGGGCGGAGGAAACACTGAAGCTTTCTTT

length: 15
J: TRBJ1-5
V: TRBV20-1
D: TRBD1
size: many
CDR3: CSARETGGGNQPQHF
DNA: TGCAGTGCTAGGGAGACAGGGGGCGGCAATCAGCCCCAGCATTTT

length: 13
J: TRBJ2-1
V: TRBV7-2
D: TRBD1
size: many
CDR3: CASSLGQDNEQFF
DNA: TGTGCCAGCAGCCTGGGACAGGACAATGAGCAGTTCTTC

length: 15
J: TRBJ2-1
V: TRBV7-2
D: -
size: many
CDR3: CASSLEMGVYNEQFF
DNA: TGTGCCAGCAGCTTAGAAATGGGAGTATACAATGAGCAGTTCTTC

length: 15
J: TRBJ1-3
V: TRBV3-1
D: -
size: many
CDR3: CASRPWTDSGNTIYF
DNA: TGTGCCAGCAGACCCTGGACAGACTCTGGAAACACCATATATTTT

length: 15
J: TRBJ1-5
V: TRBV19
D: TRBD1
size: -
CDR3: CASSEGGYRGQPQHF
DNA: TGTGCCAGTAGTGAAGGGGGTTACAGGGGTCAGCCCCAGCATTTT

length: 16
J: TRBJ2-2
V: TRBV6-4
D: TRBD2
size: few
CDR3: CASSEIAGELTGELFF
DNA: TGTGCCAGCAGTGAGATAGCGGGAGAATTGACCGGGGAGCTGTTTTTT

length: 15
J: TRBJ1-1
V: TRBV6-5
D: -
size: many
CDR3: CASSYKSHRATEAFF
DNA: TGTGCCAGCAGTTACAAATCCCACAGGGCCACTGAAGCTTTCTTT

length: 15
J: TRBJ2-5
V: TRBV20-1
D: TRBD2
size: few
CDR3: CSAREVAGGLETQYF
DNA: TGCAGTGCTAGAGAGGTAGCGGGGGGCTTAGAGACCCAGTACTTC

length: 16
J: TRBJ2-6
V: TRBV11-2
D: -
size: many
CDR3: CAITRRGSSGANVLTF
DNA: TGTGCCATCACGCGGAGAGGAAGCTCTGGGGCCAACGTCCTGACTTTC

length: 15
J: TRBJ2-3
V: TRBV6-4
D: TRBD2
size: many
CDR3: CASSAASGGADTQYF
DNA: TGTGCCAGCAGTGCGGCTAGCGGGGGTGCGGATACGCAGTATTTT

length: 14
J: TRBJ2-5
V: TRBV24-1
D: -
size: -
CDR3: CATSDSYRQETQYF
DNA: TGTGCCACCAGTGATTCCTACAGACAAGAGACCCAGTACTTC

length: 12
J: TRBJ2-1
V: TRBV5-1
D: -
size: many
CDR3: CASSLFSNEQFF
DNA: TGCGCCAGCAGCTTGTTTTCTAATGAGCAGTTCTTC

length: 15
J: TRBJ2-5
V: TRBV6-5
D: TRBD2
size: -
CDR3: CASSYSTSGGETQYF
DNA: TGTGCCAGCAGTTACTCAACTAGCGGAGGAGAGACCCAGTACTTC

length: 14
J: TRBJ1-1
V: TRBV9
D: TRBD1
size: many
CDR3: CASSVVDRVTEAFF
DNA: TGTGCCAGCAGCGTAGTCGACAGGGTCACTGAAGCTTTCTTT

length: 15
J: TRBJ2-1
V: TRBV20-1
D: TRBD2
size: many
CDR3: CSASGLAGEVDEQFF
DNA: TGCAGTGCTAGCGGACTAGCGGGAGAGGTTGATGAGCAGTTCTTC

length: 14
J: TRBJ2-5
V: TRBV9
D: TRBD1
size: many
CDR3: CASSARTGGETQYF
DNA: TGTGCCAGCAGCGCTAGGACAGGGGGAGAGACCCAGTACTTC

length: 12
J: TRBJ2-3
V: TRBV25-1
D: -
size: many
CDR3: CASSGEIPELYF
DNA: TGTGCCAGCAGTGGAGAAATTCCGGAACTGTATTTT

length: 15
J: TRBJ2-4
V: TRBV6-2/TRBV6-3
D: -
size: -
CDR3: CASSYVGRAKNIQYF
DNA: TGTGCCAGCAGTTACGTGGGCCGAGCCAAAAACATTCAGTACTTC

length: 15
J: TRBJ1-3
V: TRBV28
D: -
size: few
CDR3: CASSGRARSGNTIYF
DNA: TGTGCCAGCAGTGGCCGGGCCCGCTCTGGAAACACCATATATTTT

length: 16
J: TRBJ2-1
V: TRBV10-3
D: -
size: many
CDR3: CAIRDSGMTSYNEQFF
DNA: TGTGCCATCAGGGATAGCGGAATGACCTCCTACAATGAGCAGTTCTTC

length: 14
J: TRBJ1-2
V: TRBV2
D: -
size: few
CDR3: CASSNGQTNYGYTF
DNA: TGTGCCAGCAGCAACGGACAGACTAACTATGGCTACACCTTC

length: 16
J: TRBJ1-5
V: TRBV28
D: -
size: many
CDR3: CASSLASAGSGLAQHF
DNA: TGTGCCAGCAGCCTGGCGTCGGCGGGATCAGGATTGGCCCAGCATTTT

length: 13
J: TRBJ1-1
V: TRBV29-1
D: TRBD1
size: few
CDR3: CSVWYGTGEEAFF
DNA: TGCAGCGTTTGGTATGGGACAGGTGAAGAAGCTTTCTTT

length: 16
J: TRBJ2-7
V: TRBV7-2
D: TRBD1
size: few
CDR3: CASSKWGTASSYEQYF
DNA: TGTGCCAGCAGCAAATGGGGGACAGCGAGCTCCTACGAGCAGTACTTC

length: 11
J: TRBJ1-1
V: TRBV29-1
D: -
size: -
CDR3: CSVAGVTEAFF
DNA: TGCAGCGTTGCGGGCGTAACTGAAGCTTTCTTT

length: 11
J: TRBJ2-1
V: TRBV12-3/TRBV12-4
D: -
size: -
CDR3: CASSFGYEQFF
DNA: TGTGCCAGCAGTTTTGGGTATGAGCAGTTCTTC

length: 11
J: TRBJ2-2
V: TRBV20-1
D: -
size: few
CDR3: CSAYRAGELFF
DNA: TGCAGTGCTTATCGCGCCGGGGAGCTGTTTTTT

length: 15
J: TRBJ2-1
V: TRBV2
D: TRBD1
size: few
CDR3: CASTALGQGAGEQFF
DNA: TGTGCCAGCACCGCTTTAGGACAGGGGGCAGGGGAGCAGTTCTTC

length: 15
J: TRBJ2-4
V: TRBV10-1
D: -
size: -
CDR3: CASSVAGAAKNIQYF
DNA: TGCGCCAGCAGTGTGGCGGGGGCCGCCAAAAACATTCAGTACTTC

length: 15
J: TRBJ2-1
V: TRBV6-2/TRBV6-3
D: -
size: few
CDR3: CASSYPPRYYNEQFF
DNA: TGTGCCAGCAGTTACCCCCCCCGGTACTACAATGAGCAGTTCTTC